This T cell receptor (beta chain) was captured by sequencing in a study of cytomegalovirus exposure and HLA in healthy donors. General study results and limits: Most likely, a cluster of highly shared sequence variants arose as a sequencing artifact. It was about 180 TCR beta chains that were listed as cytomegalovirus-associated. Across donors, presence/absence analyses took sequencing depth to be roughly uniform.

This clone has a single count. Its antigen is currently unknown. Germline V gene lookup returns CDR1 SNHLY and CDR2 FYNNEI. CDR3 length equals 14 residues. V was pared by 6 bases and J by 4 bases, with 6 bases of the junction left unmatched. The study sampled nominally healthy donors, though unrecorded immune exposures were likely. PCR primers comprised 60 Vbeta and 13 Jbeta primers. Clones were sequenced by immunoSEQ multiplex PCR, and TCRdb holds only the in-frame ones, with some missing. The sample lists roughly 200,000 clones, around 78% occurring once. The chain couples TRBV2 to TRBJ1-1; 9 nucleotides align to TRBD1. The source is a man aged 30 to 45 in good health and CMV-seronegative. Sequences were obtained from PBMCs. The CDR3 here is CASRITGGITEAFF. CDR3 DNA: TGTGCCAGCAGAATAACAGGGGGCATCACTGAAGCTTTCTTT.